A selection of T cell receptor beta chains follows, all from one sample in a study of T cells in Graves' hyperthyroidism and ophthalmopathy. Each CDR3 protein is one row after TCRdb ran MiXCR on the multiplex PCR reads. The sample lists more than 500,000 distinct CDR3 sequences; around 42% were seen once. The material sequenced was peripheral blood or thyroid tissue (not recorded which). The receptors were sampled from an adult woman with Graves' disease, either hyperthyroidism or ophthalmopathy (not recorded which). The CDR3 runs from the conserved cysteine through the conserved F or W. D genes are given only for firm matches. Where a row states a size, it is once, few, many or the class of an expanded clone; other rows omit it.

TRBV20-1	TRBJ1-2	.	.	TGCAGTGCTAGACAGGGTAATGGCTACACCTTC	CSARQGNGYTF
TRBV25-1	TRBJ2-5	TRBD2	few	TGTGCCAGCAACCAACGGGGGGGCCAAGAGACCCAGTACTTC	CASNQRGGQETQYF
TRBV7-3	TRBJ2-5	.	.	TGTGCCAGCAGCTGGGCAGGAGGGGAGACCCAGTACTTC	CASSWAGGETQYF
TRBV30	TRBJ1-2	.	many	TGTGCCCACGAGGCTGCCGTCTACACCTTC	CAHEAAVYTF
TRBV20-1	TRBJ2-7	TRBD2	.	TGCAGTGCTAGAGGGTGGACTAGCTTCTACGAGCAGTACTTC	CSARGWTSFYEQYF
TRBV10-3	TRBJ2-1	TRBD2	.	TGTGCCGCCCAACGGGCGGGAGGGGACGATGAGCAGTTCTTC	CAAQRAGGDDEQFF
TRBV11-2	TRBJ1-1	TRBD1	.	TGTGCCAGCATCAGGACAGGAAAACCGAACACTGAAGCTTTCTTT	CASIRTGKPNTEAFF
TRBV7-9	TRBJ2-7	.	many	TGTGCCAGCAGCTTCCAGCTAGTGGGGATTAGGGGCGAGCAGTACTTC	CASSFQLVGIRGEQYF
TRBV6-2/TRBV6-3	TRBJ1-3	.	.	TGTGCCAGCACGGATCCTGGAAACACCATATATTTT	CASTDPGNTIYF
TRBV20-1	TRBJ1-1	.	many	TGCAGTGCTAGAGTAGACCCGAACACTGAAGCTTTCTTT	CSARVDPNTEAFF
TRBV7-9	TRBJ1-5	.	.	TGTGCCAGCAGCTTCTCAGGGATCCAGCCCCAGCATTTT	CASSFSGIQPQHF
TRBV15	TRBJ1-2	.	.	TGTGCCACCAGCAGAGAACGGGGGGAGGATGGCTACACCTTC	CATSRERGEDGYTF
TRBV5-4	TRBJ2-5	TRBD2	.	TGTGCCAGCAGCGGGACCGGGACTAGCGGGACCCTCCAAGAGACCCAGTACTTC	CASSGTGTSGTLQETQYF
TRBV20-1	TRBJ1-5	.	many	TGCAGTGCTAAAGCAGGGGTCCCTTCGGATCAGCCCCAGCATTTT	CSAKAGVPSDQPQHF
TRBV20-1	TRBJ1-5	.	.	TGCAGTGCTAGAGGAGCTAGCGGCAGCAATCAGCCCCAGCATTTT	CSARGASGSNQPQHF
TRBV25-1	TRBJ2-2	TRBD2	.	TGTGCCAGCAGCTCCAGTTGGGGGCGACGAGCGGGAGAGGCGAACACCGGGGAGCTGTTTTTT	CASSSSWGRRAGEANTGELFF
TRBV7-9	TRBJ2-7	TRBD1	.	TGTGCCAACAGCAGACAGGGGAGCGCCGCCTACGAGCAGTACTTC	CANSRQGSAAYEQYF
TRBV7-8	TRBJ1-1	.	many	TGTGCCAGCAGCCCCGGGTTAGGGGGGGGCACTGAAGCTTTCTTT	CASSPGLGGGTEAFF
TRBV9	TRBJ2-5	TRBD2	many	TGTGCCAGCAGCGGGACTAGCGGGGGGGGCCAAGAGACCCAGTACTTC	CASSGTSGGGQETQYF
TRBV28	TRBJ1-5	TRBD1	many	TGTGCCAGCCAGGGGGGGGCCCAGCCCCAGCATTTT	CASQGGAQPQHF
TRBV29-1	TRBJ1-2	TRBD1	many	TGCAGCGTTCGGCACAGGGGGCTTAACTATGGCTACACCTTC	CSVRHRGLNYGYTF
TRBV7-7	TRBJ2-6	.	.	TGTGTTGGGGCGGGAACTGGGGCCAACGTCCTGACTTTC	CVGAGTGANVLTF
TRBV29-1	TRBJ2-7	.	.	TGCAGCGTTGGTAGGGGAACCGGGAGTCCCAGCGAGCAGTACTTC	CSVGRGTGSPSEQYF
TRBV7-6	TRBJ2-5	.	once	TGTGCCAGCAGCTTAGGGCCCTATAGCAATCAGCCCCAGTACTTC	CASSLGPYSNQPQYF
TRBV4-1	TRBJ1-5	.	.	TGCGCCAGCAGCCCGGCGGAACATAGCAATCAGCCCCAGCATTTT	CASSPAEHSNQPQHF
TRBV10-3	TRBJ2-7	.	many	TGTGCCATCAGATCAATGACAGGGGGCGCGGGCGGGAGGGCCTCCTACGAGCAGTACTTC	CAIRSMTGGAGGRASYEQYF
TRBV25-1	TRBJ2-7	.	.	TGTGCGGGGGAGGGACAGATCTACGAGCAGTACTTC	CAGEGQIYEQYF
TRBV10-3	TRBJ1-4	TRBD1	.	TGTGCCATCAGTGAAATTGGGACAGCCGAAAAACTGTTTTTT	CAISEIGTAEKLFF
TRBV7-9	TRBJ2-7	.	many	TGTGCCAGCAGCTGGGGCCCCTACGAGCAGTACTTC	CASSWGPYEQYF
TRBV6-5	TRBJ1-5	.	many	TGTGCCAGCAGCCTCAACCTGGGGGGAGTACAGCCCCAGCATTTT	CASSLNLGGVQPQHF
TRBV30	TRBJ1-6	TRBD1	many	TGTGCCTGGGGACAGGTCCGCACTCATTCACCCCTCCACTTT	CAWGQVRTHSPLHF
TRBV10-3	TRBJ1-2	.	.	TGTGCCATCAGCGGACACACCTATGGCTACACCTTC	CAISGHTYGYTF
TRBV2	TRBJ1-5	.	.	TGTGCCAGCAGTGCTAGGAGAGTGGGGCAGCCCCAGCATTTT	CASSARRVGQPQHF
TRBV15	TRBJ1-6	TRBD1	many	TGTGCCACCAGAGAAGACAGGGCTAATTCACCCCTCCACTTT	CATREDRANSPLHF
TRBV5-1	TRBJ1-1	.	.	TGCGCCAGCAGCTCCCTGGGGACGGTCAACACTGAAGCCTTCTTT	CASSSLGTVNTEAFF
TRBV2	TRBJ2-7	TRBD2	many	TGTGCCAGCAGGATCGGGGGGGGGAGGTCTGCTTCCGACGAGCAGTACTTC	CASRIGGGRSASDEQYF
TRBV11-2	TRBJ2-7	TRBD1	many	TGTGCCAGCAGCCGAGGGGGACAGGGCACCTACGAGCAGTACTTC	CASSRGGQGTYEQYF
TRBV15	TRBJ2-5	TRBD2	.	TGTGCCACCAGCAGAGATCGCCTAGCGGGAGAGACCCAGTACTTC	CATSRDRLAGETQYF
TRBV2	TRBJ2-6	.	few	TGTGCCAGCAGTAGGGAAGGTTGGGGCGTCCTGACTTTC	CASSREGWGVLTF
TRBV18	TRBJ1-2	.	.	TGTGCCAGCTCACCAGCAGGGAGTCAAAGCTATGGCTACACCTTC	CASSPAGSQSYGYTF
TRBV29-1	TRBJ2-7	.	many	TGCAGCGGATCCCGGGACGGGTCCTACGAGCAGTACTTC	CSGSRDGSYEQYF
TRBV5-1	TRBJ1-6	.	many	TGCGCCAGCAGCTTAGGAGGTCGTTCACCCCTCCACTTT	CASSLGGRSPLHF
TRBV7-9	TRBJ2-2	.	.	TGTGCCAGCAGCTTCTCGAACAGGATCACCGGGGAGCTGTTTTTT	CASSFSNRITGELFF
TRBV7-1	TRBJ1-2	.	.	TGTGCCAGCAGCTCAGAACAGGAGTTAGACTATGGCTACACCTTC	CASSSEQELDYGYTF
TRBV5-1	TRBJ2-7	.	many	TGCGCCAGCAGCTTGTTCCCGGGGCTCAACGAGCAGTACTTC	CASSLFPGLNEQYF
TRBV7-8	TRBJ2-7	.	many	TGTGCCAGCAGCTTAGCCGGCATGGGTCCCTTCTACGAGCAGTACTTC	CASSLAGMGPFYEQYF
TRBV3-1	TRBJ1-3	.	many	TGTGCCAGCAGCGGAGTGGGTTTAAACACCATATATTTT	CASSGVGLNTIYF
TRBV19	TRBJ1-2	.	.	TGTGCCAGTAGTATACTTGGGCTTTATGGCTACACCTTC	CASSILGLYGYTF